Included here is one T cell receptor beta chain sequence, with context. The target antigen is unknown. This entry comes from a study of cytomegalovirus exposure and HLA in healthy donors. The study, taken as a whole, reports: Across all donors, roughly uniform sequencing depth was an assumption of the presence/absence analyses.

The CDR3 spans 15 residues. Germline V gene data show CDR1 as LGHNA and CDR2 as YSLEER. Trimming cost V 2 bases and J 5 bases, with 12 bases left between them. The PCR employed 60 Vbeta primers together with 13 Jbeta primers. Using immunoSEQ multiplex PCR, the repertoire was profiled, and TCRdb retains in-frame clones only, with some absent. The sample consists of 100,000 to 150,000 clones, roughly 70% of them appearing once. This clonotype was sampled from a middle-aged woman in good health and CMV-seropositive. Sequenced: PBMCs. The V gene is TRBV4-3, the J gene TRBJ2-2, with a possible D match to TRBD1 (6 bases). CDR3 residues: CASSQRTGWTGELFF. The CDR3, as DNA: TGCGCCAGCAGCCAAAGAACAGGGTGGACCGGGGAGCTGTTTTTT.